The rows below give T cell receptor beta chains drawn from one sample of a study of T cells after yellow fever vaccination. Via MiXCR, TCRdb re-called the 5' RACE reads, giving one row per CDR3 protein. The sample records under 90,000 distinct CDR3 sequences, approximately 7% being singletons. The sequences come from CD8+ T cells sorted from PBMCs, collected approximately 47 days after the first yellow fever vaccination. Receptors were obtained from a man between 18 and 35 years old who received the YFV17D yellow fever vaccine. CDR3s include the opening cysteine and the closing phenylalanine or tryptophan. Each record gives: J gene, clone size, V gene, D gene, CDR3 protein, CDR3 DNA. A D gene is named only where the DNA matches it firmly. Size tells how often a clone was seen (once, few, many) or the class of an expanded clone, and some rows leave it out.

>TRBJ1-5|-|TRBV28|-
CASPKRRQGGWKPQHF
TGTGCCAGCCCTAAACGGAGGCAGGGTGGTTGGAAGCCCCAGCATTTT
>TRBJ1-4|many|TRBV6-5|TRBD1
CASSYVSTGGTEKLFF
TGTGCCAGCAGTTACGTATCTACAGGGGGAACTGAAAAACTGTTTTTT
>TRBJ2-1|many|TRBV7-8|TRBD2
CASSLPSGGASYNEQFF
TGTGCCAGCAGCTTACCTAGCGGGGGGGCCTCCTACAATGAGCAGTTCTTC
>TRBJ2-7|many|TRBV20-1|-
CSARDGGVAYEQYF
TGCAGTGCTAGAGATGGAGGCGTCGCCTACGAGCAGTACTTC
>TRBJ2-7|many|TRBV7-2|TRBD2
CASSLVEGLAPSYEQYF
TGTGCCAGCAGCTTAGTAGAGGGACTAGCTCCTAGTTACGAGCAGTACTTC
>TRBJ1-1|few|TRBV6-5|-
CASSYSLQGIKAFF
TGTGCCAGCAGTTACTCGTTGCAGGGGATCAAGGCTTTCTTT
>TRBJ1-1|many|TRBV4-3|-
CASSQSPNTEAFF
TGCGCCAGCAGCCAAAGCCCCAACACTGAAGCTTTCTTT
>TRBJ1-6|few|TRBV4-2|-
CASSQDNLGLYNSPLHF
TGTGCCAGCAGCCAAGATAACCTAGGGTTGTATAATTCACCCCTCCACTTT
>TRBJ1-1|many|TRBV3-1|-
CASSQEGVYTEAFF
TGTGCCAGCAGCCAAGAAGGGGTTTACACTGAAGCTTTCTTT
>TRBJ1-1|few|TRBV9|-
CASSPYRTANTEAFF
TGTGCCAGCAGCCCCTATAGGACAGCGAACACTGAAGCTTTCTTT
>TRBJ2-4|few|TRBV9|TRBD1
CASGPGTGGKNIQYF
TGTGCCAGCGGGCCCGGGACAGGGGGCAAAAACATTCAGTACTTC
>TRBJ1-1|few|TRBV7-9|-
CASSPDPGLPRDTEAFF
TGTGCCAGCAGCCCCGACCCGGGACTCCCCAGGGACACTGAAGCTTTCTTT
>TRBJ2-5|-|TRBV5-1|TRBD2
CASSPGAGGGETQYF
TGCGCCAGCAGTCCCGGAGCGGGGGGCGGTGAGACCCAGTACTTC